This record covers a single T cell receptor beta chain. This sample is part of a study of beta chain features in type 1 diabetes. What was sequenced were expressed TCRB transcripts, since all of the isolated RNA had been reverse transcribed. Assay used: immunoSEQ multiplex PCR; TCRdb lists only in-frame clones, some missing. The sample gives some 900,000 clones, 15% to 20% of which show up once; 0.02% to 0.025% is in the top ten. V gave up 3 bases and J gave up 3 bases, with 15 bases separating them. The CDR3 is 17 amino acids. CDR1 is MGHDK, CDR2 SYGVNS, per germline. The V call is TRBV25-1, the J call TRBJ2-6; TRBD1 is a possible D gene (5 bases). This clonotype was obtained from a woman aged 18-29 years in good health. The sequencing sample was made of naive CD4+ T cells from blood. The CDR3 loop reads CASSESTGLIGANVLTF. The CDR3, as DNA: TGTGCCAGCAGTGAGAGTACAGGTTTGATTGGGGCCAACGTCCTGACTTTC.